The rows below give T cell receptor beta chains drawn from one sample of a study of T-cell memory formation after mild COVID-19. MiXCR, applied by TCRdb to the 5' RACE reads, yields one record per CDR3 protein. Of hundreds of thousands of distinct CDR3 sequences listed, approximately 20% are singletons. What was sequenced was PBMCs or a T cell subset sorted from them (not recorded which). All receptors derive from an adult woman who had mild COVID-19 (a few samples of this study predate the infection). Cell type and time point are not known. The CDR3 runs from the conserved cysteine through the conserved F or W. The D gene is left open where the match is weak. Size values are once, few and many counts, or a class for expanded clones, and some rows have none.

cdr3_aa: CSAREHGAGNQPQHF
cdr3_nt: TGCAGTGCTAGAGAACATGGGGCAGGCAATCAGCCCCAGCATTTT
v_call: TRBV20-1
j_call: TRBJ1-5
clone_size: few
d_call: -

cdr3_aa: CASSPLSYYEQYF
cdr3_nt: TGTGCCAGCAGCCCACTGTCCTACTACGAGCAGTACTTC
v_call: TRBV6-2/TRBV6-3
j_call: TRBJ2-7
clone_size: few
d_call: -

cdr3_aa: CASSPDLFSYNEQFF
cdr3_nt: TGTGCCAGCAGCCCCGACTTATTCTCCTACAATGAGCAGTTCTTC
v_call: TRBV12-3/TRBV12-4
j_call: TRBJ2-1
clone_size: few
d_call: -

cdr3_aa: CAWRPDSYEQYF
cdr3_nt: TGTGCCTGGAGACCGGATTCCTACGAGCAGTACTTC
v_call: TRBV30
j_call: TRBJ2-7
clone_size: -
d_call: -

cdr3_aa: CASSYIGLNEKLFF
cdr3_nt: TGTGCCAGCAGCTATATAGGGCTAAATGAAAAACTGTTTTTT
v_call: TRBV27
j_call: TRBJ1-4
clone_size: many
d_call: -

cdr3_aa: CASSSMGYNEQFF
cdr3_nt: TGTGCCAGCAGTTCCATGGGGTACAATGAGCAGTTCTTC
v_call: TRBV7-2
j_call: TRBJ2-1
clone_size: few
d_call: -

cdr3_aa: CASSQEGTSTDTQYF
cdr3_nt: TGCGCCAGCAGCCAAGAGGGAACTAGCACAGATACGCAGTATTTT
v_call: TRBV4-1
j_call: TRBJ2-3
clone_size: few
d_call: -

cdr3_aa: CASRIGIAVNNEQFF
cdr3_nt: TGCGCCAGCAGGATTGGGATAGCGGTGAACAATGAGCAGTTCTTC
v_call: TRBV5-1
j_call: TRBJ2-1
clone_size: many
d_call: -

cdr3_aa: CASFSGQEDYEQYF
cdr3_nt: TGTGCCAGCTTTTCGGGACAGGAGGACTACGAGCAGTACTTC
v_call: TRBV5-6
j_call: TRBJ2-7
clone_size: few
d_call: TRBD1

cdr3_aa: CASSLTGTGMTEAFF
cdr3_nt: TGTGCCAGCAGCCTCACCGGGACAGGGATGACTGAAGCTTTCTTT
v_call: TRBV7-3
j_call: TRBJ1-1
clone_size: few
d_call: TRBD1

cdr3_aa: CASSYSSGGYTGELFF
cdr3_nt: TGTGCCAGCAGTTATTCTAGCGGGGGGTACACCGGGGAGCTGTTTTTT
v_call: TRBV12-3/TRBV12-4
j_call: TRBJ2-2
clone_size: -
d_call: TRBD2